The present entry profiles one T cell receptor (beta chain) with its context. What it binds is unknown. Deletions cut 0 bases from V and 0 bases from J, with 19 bases between. The length of the CDR3 is 19 residues. From germline, CDR1 is SGDLS and CDR2 YYNGEE. The PCR ran on 60 Vbeta and 13 Jbeta primers. Method: immunoSEQ multiplex PCR; TCRdb's copy keeps in-frame clones and lacks some. Of 150,000 to 160,000 clones listed, 80% were seen once; the top ten hold roughly 5.5%. In nominal health when sampled, donors likely had unrecorded immune exposures nonetheless. The data were taken from a study of cytomegalovirus exposure and HLA in healthy donors. Study conclusions and caveats: Being productive about 90% or about 30% of the time was typical of most TCR beta V segments in an earlier analysis.

The source of this sequence is a woman in her thirties or forties in good health and CMV-seropositive. The genes are TRBV9 and TRBJ1-5, with D perhaps TRBD1 (5 bases). Sequencing input: PBMCs. CDR3: CASSVAGAPSVHSNQPQHF. The CDR3 DNA follows: TGTGCCAGCAGCGTAGCTGGGGCACCCTCAGTCCATAGCAATCAGCCCCAGCATTTT.